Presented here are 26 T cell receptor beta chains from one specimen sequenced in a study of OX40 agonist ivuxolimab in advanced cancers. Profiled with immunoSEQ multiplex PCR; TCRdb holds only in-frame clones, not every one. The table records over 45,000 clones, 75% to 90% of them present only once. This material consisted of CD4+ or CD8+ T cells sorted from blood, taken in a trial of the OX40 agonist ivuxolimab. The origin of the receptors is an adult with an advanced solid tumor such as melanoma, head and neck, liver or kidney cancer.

The CDR3 nucleotides are TGTGCCAGCAGCTTGGGTGATAGCTCTGGAAACACCATATATTTT. The encoded protein is CASSLGDSSGNTIYF. The rearrangement links TRBV5-4 to TRBJ1-3, with D unclear. Germline V gives CDR1 SGHNT, CDR2 YYREEE (reference sequence). The CDR3 spans 15 residues. V was cut by 0 bases and J by 0 bases, with 7 bases left in between.

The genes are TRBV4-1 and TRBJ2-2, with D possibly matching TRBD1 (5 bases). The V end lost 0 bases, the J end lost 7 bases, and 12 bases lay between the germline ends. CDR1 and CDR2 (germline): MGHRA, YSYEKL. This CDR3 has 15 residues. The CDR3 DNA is TGCGCCAGCAGCCAAGACCAAGGGGCCGGCGGGGAGCTGTTTTTT. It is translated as CASSQDQGAGGELFF.

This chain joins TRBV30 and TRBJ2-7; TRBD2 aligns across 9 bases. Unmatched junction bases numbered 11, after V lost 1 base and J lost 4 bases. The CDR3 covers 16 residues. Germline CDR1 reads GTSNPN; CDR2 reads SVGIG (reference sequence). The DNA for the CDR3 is TGTGCCTGGAGTGCCTCGACGAGCGGGAGGTCTTACGAGCAGTACTTC. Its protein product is CAWSASTSGRSYEQYF.

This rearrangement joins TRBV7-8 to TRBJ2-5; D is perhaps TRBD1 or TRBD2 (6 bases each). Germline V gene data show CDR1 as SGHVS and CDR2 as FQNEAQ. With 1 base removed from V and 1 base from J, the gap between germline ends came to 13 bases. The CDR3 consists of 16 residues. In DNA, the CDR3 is TGTGCCAGCAGCTTAGTGGTCAGGGGACTCCAAGAGACCCAGTACTTC. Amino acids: CASSLVVRGLQETQYF. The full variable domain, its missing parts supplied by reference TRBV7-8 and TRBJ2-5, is GAGVSQSPRYKVAKRGQDVALRCDPISGHVSLFWYQQALGQGPEFLTYFQNEAQLDKSGLPSDRFFAERPEGSVSTLKIQRTQQEDSAVYLCASSLVVRGLQETQYFGPGTRLLVL.

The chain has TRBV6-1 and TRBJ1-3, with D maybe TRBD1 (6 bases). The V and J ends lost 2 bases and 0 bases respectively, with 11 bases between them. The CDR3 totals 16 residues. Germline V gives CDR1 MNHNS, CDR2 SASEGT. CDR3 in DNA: TGTGCCAGCAGTGAACGTACGACAGGCTCTGGAAACACCATATATTTT. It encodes CASSERTTGSGNTIYF.

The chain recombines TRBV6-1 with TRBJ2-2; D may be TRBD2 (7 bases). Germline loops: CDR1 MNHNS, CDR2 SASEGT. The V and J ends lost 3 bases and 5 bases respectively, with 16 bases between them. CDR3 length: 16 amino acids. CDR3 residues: CASSERGGQRTGELFF. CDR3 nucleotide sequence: TGTGCCAGCAGTGAGAGGGGGGGCCAGAGAACCGGGGAGCTGTTTTTT.

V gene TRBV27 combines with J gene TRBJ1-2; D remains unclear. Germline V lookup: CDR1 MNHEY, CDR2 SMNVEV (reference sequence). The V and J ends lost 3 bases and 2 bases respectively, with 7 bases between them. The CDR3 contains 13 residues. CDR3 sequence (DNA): TGTGCCAGCAGTTTCGCGGGAAACTATGGCTACACCTTC. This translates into CASSFAGNYGYTF.

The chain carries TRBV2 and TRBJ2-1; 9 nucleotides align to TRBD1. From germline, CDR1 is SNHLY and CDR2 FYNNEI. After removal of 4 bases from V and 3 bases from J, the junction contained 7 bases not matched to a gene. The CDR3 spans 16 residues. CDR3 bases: TGTGCCAGCAGTGGGCGGACAGGGGAAGACTACAATGAGCAGTTCTTC. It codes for CASSGRTGEDYNEQFF.

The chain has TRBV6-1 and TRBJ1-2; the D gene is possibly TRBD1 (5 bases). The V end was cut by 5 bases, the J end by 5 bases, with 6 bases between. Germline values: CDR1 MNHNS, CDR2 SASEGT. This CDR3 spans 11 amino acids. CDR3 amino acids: CASSWGYGYTF. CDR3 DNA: TGTGCCAGCAGTTGGGGGTATGGCTACACCTTC.

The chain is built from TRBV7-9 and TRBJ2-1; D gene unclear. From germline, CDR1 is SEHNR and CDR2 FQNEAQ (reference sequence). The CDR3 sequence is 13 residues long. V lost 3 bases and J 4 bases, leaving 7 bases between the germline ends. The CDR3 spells CASSFDGYNEQFF. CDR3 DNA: TGTGCCAGCAGCTTTGACGGATACAATGAGCAGTTCTTC.

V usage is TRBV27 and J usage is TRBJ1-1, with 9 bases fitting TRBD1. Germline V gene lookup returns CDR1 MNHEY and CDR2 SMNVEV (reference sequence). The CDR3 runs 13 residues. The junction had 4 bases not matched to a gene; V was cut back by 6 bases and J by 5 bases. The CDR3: CASRHRGQTEAFF. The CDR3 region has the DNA TGTGCCAGCAGACACAGGGGGCAAACTGAAGCTTTCTTT.

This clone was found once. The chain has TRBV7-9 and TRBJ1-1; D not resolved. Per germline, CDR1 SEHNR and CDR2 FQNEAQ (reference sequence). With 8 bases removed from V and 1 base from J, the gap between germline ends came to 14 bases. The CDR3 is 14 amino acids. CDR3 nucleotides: TGTGCCAGCGGCCTCCCCTACCCGAACACTGAAGCTTTCTTT. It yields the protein CASGLPYPNTEAFF. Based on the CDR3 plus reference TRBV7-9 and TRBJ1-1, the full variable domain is DTGVSQNPRHKITKRGQNVTFRCDPISEHNRLYWYRQTLGQGPEFLTYFQNEAQLEKSRLLSDRFSAERPKGSFSTLEIQRTEQGDSAMYLCASGLPYPNTEAFFGQGTRLTVV.

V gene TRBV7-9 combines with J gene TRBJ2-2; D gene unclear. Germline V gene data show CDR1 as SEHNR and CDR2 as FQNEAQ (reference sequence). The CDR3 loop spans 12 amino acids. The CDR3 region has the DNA TGTGCGCCCGATGGAAACGGCGGGGAGCTGTTTTTT. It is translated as CAPDGNGGELFF. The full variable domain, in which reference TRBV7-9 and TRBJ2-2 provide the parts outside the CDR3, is DTGVSQNPRHKITKRGQNVTFRCDPISEHNRLYWYRQTLGQGPEFLTYFQNEAQLEKSRLLSDRFSAERPKGSFSTLEIQRTEQGDSAMYLCAPDGNGGELFFGEGSRLTVL.

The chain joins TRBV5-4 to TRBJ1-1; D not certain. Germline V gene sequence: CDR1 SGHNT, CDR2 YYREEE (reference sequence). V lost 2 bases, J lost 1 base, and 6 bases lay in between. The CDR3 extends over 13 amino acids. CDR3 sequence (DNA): TGTGCCAGCAGCTTCCGGAGGAACACTGAAGCTTTCTTT. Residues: CASSFRRNTEAFF.

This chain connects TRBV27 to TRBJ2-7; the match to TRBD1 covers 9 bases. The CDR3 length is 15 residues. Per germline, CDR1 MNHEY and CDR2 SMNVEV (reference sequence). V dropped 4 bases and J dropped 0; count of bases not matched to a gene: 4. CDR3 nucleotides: TGTGCCAGCAGTTCATCGACAGGGGGCTCCTACGAGCAGTACTTC. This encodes CASSSSTGGSYEQYF.

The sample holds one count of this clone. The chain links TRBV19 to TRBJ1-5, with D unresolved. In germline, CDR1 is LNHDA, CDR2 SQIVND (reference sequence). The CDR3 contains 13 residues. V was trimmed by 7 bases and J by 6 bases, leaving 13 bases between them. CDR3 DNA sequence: TGTGCCAGTACTGGTCCGAGTACTCAGCCCCAGCATTTT. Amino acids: CASTGPSTQPQHF.

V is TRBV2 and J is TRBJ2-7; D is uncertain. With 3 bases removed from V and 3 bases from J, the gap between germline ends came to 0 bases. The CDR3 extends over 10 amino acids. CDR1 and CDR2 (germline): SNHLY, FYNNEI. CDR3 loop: CASSDYEQYF. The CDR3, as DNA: TGTGCCAGCAGTGACTACGAGCAGTACTTC.

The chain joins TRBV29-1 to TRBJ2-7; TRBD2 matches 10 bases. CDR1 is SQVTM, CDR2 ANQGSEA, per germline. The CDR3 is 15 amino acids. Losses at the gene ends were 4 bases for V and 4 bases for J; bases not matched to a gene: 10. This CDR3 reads CSVGLAGDFDYEQYF. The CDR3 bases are TGCAGCGTTGGGCTAGCGGGAGATTTTGATTACGAGCAGTACTTC.

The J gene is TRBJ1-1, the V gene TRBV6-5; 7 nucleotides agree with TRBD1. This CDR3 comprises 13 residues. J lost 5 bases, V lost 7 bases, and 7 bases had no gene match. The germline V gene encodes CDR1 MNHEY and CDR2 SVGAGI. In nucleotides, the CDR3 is TGTGCCAGCAACGACAGGGTTTGGACTGAAGCTTTCTTT. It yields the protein CASNDRVWTEAFF.

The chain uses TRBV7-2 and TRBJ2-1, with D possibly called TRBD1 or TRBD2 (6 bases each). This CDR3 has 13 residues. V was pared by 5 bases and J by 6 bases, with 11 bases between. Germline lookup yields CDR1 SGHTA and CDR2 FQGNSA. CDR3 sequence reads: CASSQGGLNEQFF. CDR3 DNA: TGTGCCAGCAGCCAAGGGGGACTCAATGAGCAGTTCTTC.

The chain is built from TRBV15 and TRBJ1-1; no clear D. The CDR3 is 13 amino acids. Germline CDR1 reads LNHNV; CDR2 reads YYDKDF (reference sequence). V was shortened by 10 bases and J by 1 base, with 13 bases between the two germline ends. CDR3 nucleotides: TGTGCCATCAAGGACGCCTCGAACACTGAAGCTTTCTTT. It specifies CAIKDASNTEAFF.

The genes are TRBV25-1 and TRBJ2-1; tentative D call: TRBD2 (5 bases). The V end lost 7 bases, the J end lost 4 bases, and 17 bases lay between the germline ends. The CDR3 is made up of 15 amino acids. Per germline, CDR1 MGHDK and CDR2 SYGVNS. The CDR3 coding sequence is TGTGCCAGCATCCCCCGGGTTAGCGCTTACAATGAGCAGTTCTTC. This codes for CASIPRVSAYNEQFF.

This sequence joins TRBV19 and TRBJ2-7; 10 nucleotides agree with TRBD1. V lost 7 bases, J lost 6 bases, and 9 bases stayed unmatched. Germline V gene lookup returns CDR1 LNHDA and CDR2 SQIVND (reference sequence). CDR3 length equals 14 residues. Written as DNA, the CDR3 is TGTGCCAGTATTGCCGGGACAGGGGCTCGCGAGCAGTACTTC. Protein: CASIAGTGAREQYF. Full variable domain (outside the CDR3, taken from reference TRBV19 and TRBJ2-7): DGGITQSPKYLFRKEGQNVTLSCEQNLNHDAMYWYRQDPGQGLRLIYYSQIVNDFQKGDIAEGYSVSREKKESFPLTVTSAQKNPTAFYLCASIAGTGAREQYFGPGTRLTVT.

The CDR3 region is CASSRTDYNTGELFF. The CDR3 nucleotides are TGTGCCAGCAGCCGGACAGATTATAACACCGGGGAGCTGTTTTTT. The chain recombines TRBV7-9 with TRBJ2-2, with a tentative D call TRBD1 (6 bases). This CDR3 is built from 15 residues. Trimming stripped 5 bases from V and 2 bases from J, with 12 bases between. The germline V gene encodes CDR1 SEHNR and CDR2 FQNEAQ (reference sequence). Filled out from reference TRBV7-9 and TRBJ2-2, the complete variable domain reads DTGVSQNPRHKITKRGQNVTFRCDPISEHNRLYWYRQTLGQGPEFLTYFQNEAQLEKSRLLSDRFSAERPKGSFSTLEIQRTEQGDSAMYLCASSRTDYNTGELFFGEGSRLTVL.

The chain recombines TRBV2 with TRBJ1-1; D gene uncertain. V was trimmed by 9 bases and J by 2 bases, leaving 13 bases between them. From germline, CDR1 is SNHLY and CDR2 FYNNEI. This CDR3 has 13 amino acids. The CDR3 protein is CARDRDFNTEAFF. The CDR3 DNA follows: TGTGCCAGGGACCGGGATTTCAACACTGAAGCTTTCTTT.

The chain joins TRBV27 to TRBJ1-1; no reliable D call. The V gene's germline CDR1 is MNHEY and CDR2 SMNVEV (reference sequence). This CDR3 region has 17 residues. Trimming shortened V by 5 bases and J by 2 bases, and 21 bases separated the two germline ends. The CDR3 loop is CASSPTLEGNLNTEAFF. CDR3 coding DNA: TGTGCCAGCAGTCCGACTCTGGAGGGCAATCTAAACACTGAAGCTTTCTTT.